The clone carrying this TCR beta chain was detected only once. The sample is drawn from a study of blood T cell repertoires in COVID-19. Turning to the study itself: Both acute and convalescent COVID-19 samples were obtained from the United States, Italy and Spain. The analysed material was cDNA or gDNA that came from T cells, B-cell-depleted T cells, or PBMCs.

The ends lost 4 bases at V and 10 bases at J; junction bases unmatched: 12. The length of the CDR3 is 14 residues. Germline V gene lookup returns CDR1 MRHNA and CDR2 SNTAGT. Authors' processing steps: Reference gene primer amplification yielded estimated nucleated cell counts. Profiling relied on immunoSEQ multiplex PCR, and the TCRdb table lists in-frame clones only, not all of them. That table furnishes V, J and clone size, whereas the DNA furnished D and trimming. The profile covers about 210,000 clones, with 88% appearing a single time and less than 0.75% taken by the ten largest. This rearrangement joins TRBV6-4 to TRBJ1-2; 7 bases fit TRBD1. The TCR was taken from a man aged 35-49 years with acute or convalescent COVID-19. Sequences were obtained from peripheral blood. The CDR3 coding sequence is TGTGCCAGCAGTGGCCAAGGGGGCGATTACGTCTACACCTTC. Protein sequence: CASSGQGGDYVYTF.